A selection of T cell receptor beta chains follows, all from one sample in a study of cytomegalovirus exposure and HLA in healthy donors. Profiling relied on immunoSEQ multiplex PCR, and the TCRdb table lists in-frame clones only, not all of them. The data show about 130,000 clones, approximately 68% seen once. Specimen: PBMCs. These receptors were obtained from a man between 25 and 39 years old in good health and CMV-seropositive. Each CDR3 is given with its conserved first and last residue. Size tells how often a clone was seen (once, few, many) or the class of an expanded clone, and some rows leave it out.

v_gene: TRBV5-1
abundance: .
CDR3aa: CASNGGDLNTGELFF

v_gene: TRBV25-1
abundance: .
CDR3aa: CASSDTSRRDRGSEPQHF

v_gene: TRBV27
abundance: .
CDR3aa: CASSLRVSSYNEQFF

v_gene: TRBV2
abundance: once
CDR3aa: CASSESPGDNSPLHF

v_gene: TRBV21-1
abundance: .
CDR3aa: CASRGGGSSYEQYF

v_gene: TRBV4-1
abundance: .
CDR3aa: CASSPRRQSTSGANVLTF

v_gene: TRBV5-6
abundance: .
CDR3aa: CASGQVNYGYTF

v_gene: TRBV11-2
abundance: .
CDR3aa: CASSSWTSGGYNEQFF

v_gene: TRBV21-1
abundance: .
CDR3aa: CAISPWTGQETQYF

v_gene: TRBV14
abundance: .
CDR3aa: CASSPRRSSGNTIYF

v_gene: TRBV5-4
abundance: .
CDR3aa: CASRLLAGGRGGELFF

v_gene: TRBV5-1
abundance: once
CDR3aa: CASSLEGDGNQPQHF

v_gene: TRBV6-5
abundance: .
CDR3aa: CASSYLYGQGAKGYTF

v_gene: TRBV30
abundance: few
CDR3aa: CAWSKLSHEQFF

v_gene: TRBV7-9
abundance: .
CDR3aa: CSSSLGAGWTNTGELFF

v_gene: TRBV7-7
abundance: few
CDR3aa: CASSPRTGNTGELFF

v_gene: TRBV7-2
abundance: .
CDR3aa: CASSLVSASGSYEQYF

v_gene: TRBV18
abundance: .
CDR3aa: CASSPSPGNIQYF

v_gene: TRBV18
abundance: .
CDR3aa: CASSSRQGTGELFF

v_gene: TRBV9
abundance: .
CDR3aa: CASSVEPSGDGNTIYF

v_gene: TRBV2
abundance: few
CDR3aa: CASSERGRAAQFF

v_gene: TRBV4-2
abundance: .
CDR3aa: CASSQAQGKGYNEQFF

v_gene: TRBV10-3
abundance: .
CDR3aa: CATAFAGVDEKLFF

v_gene: TRBV19
abundance: .
CDR3aa: CASSKIIVPGTQYF

v_gene: TRBV19
abundance: .
CDR3aa: CASGGPYNEQFF

v_gene: TRBV2
abundance: few
CDR3aa: CASSDKSKNTEAFF

v_gene: TRBV20-1
abundance: .
CDR3aa: CSARRDTEAFF

v_gene: TRBV9
abundance: once
CDR3aa: CASSPSGLAGINEQFF

v_gene: TRBV10-1
abundance: once
CDR3aa: CASRRRQERDGYTF

v_gene: TRBV28
abundance: .
CDR3aa: CASSRTGTGSNQPQHF

v_gene: TRBV4-2
abundance: .
CDR3aa: CASSQRQGLQETQYF

v_gene: TRBV19
abundance: .
CDR3aa: CASSIEVETHYEQYF

v_gene: TRBV11-2
abundance: .
CDR3aa: CASSQGSSYEQYF

v_gene: TRBV4-2
abundance: .
CDR3aa: CASSQDRDSGANVLTF

v_gene: TRBV5-1
abundance: .
CDR3aa: CASSFAGTETQYF

v_gene: TRBV9
abundance: few
CDR3aa: CASSVLDGDTDTQYF

v_gene: TRBV5-4
abundance: .
CDR3aa: CASSPDRVGEQYF

v_gene: TRBV19
abundance: .
CDR3aa: CASSIDRNRDTQYF

v_gene: TRBV11-2
abundance: .
CDR3aa: CASSLSTGTYEQYF

v_gene: TRBV27
abundance: .
CDR3aa: CASSLVPGSNYGYTF

v_gene: TRBV5-6
abundance: .
CDR3aa: CASSFSGSFAGELFF

v_gene: TRBV5-1
abundance: .
CDR3aa: CASSPVAGNRYNEQFF

v_gene: TRBV7-3
abundance: .
CDR3aa: CASRYYNEQFF

v_gene: TRBV7-9
abundance: few
CDR3aa: CASSIPGHYTEAFF

v_gene: TRBV18
abundance: .
CDR3aa: CASSPKGRVRSTGELFF

v_gene: TRBV7-9
abundance: .
CDR3aa: CASSFDRIQGSGELFF

v_gene: TRBV7-2
abundance: .
CDR3aa: CASSSHLDRRISGNTIYF

v_gene: TRBV19
abundance: once
CDR3aa: CAPVGGGLSTF